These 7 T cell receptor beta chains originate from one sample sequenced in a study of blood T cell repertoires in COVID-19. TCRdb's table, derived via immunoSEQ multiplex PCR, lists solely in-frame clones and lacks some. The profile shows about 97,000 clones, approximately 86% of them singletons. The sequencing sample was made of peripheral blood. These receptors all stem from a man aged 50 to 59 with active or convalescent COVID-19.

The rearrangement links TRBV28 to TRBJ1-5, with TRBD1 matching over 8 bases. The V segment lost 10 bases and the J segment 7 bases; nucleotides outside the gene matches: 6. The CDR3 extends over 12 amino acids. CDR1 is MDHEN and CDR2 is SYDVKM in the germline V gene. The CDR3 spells CATSDRDQPQHF. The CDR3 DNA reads TGTGCCACCTCGGACAGGGACCAGCCCCAGCATTTT.

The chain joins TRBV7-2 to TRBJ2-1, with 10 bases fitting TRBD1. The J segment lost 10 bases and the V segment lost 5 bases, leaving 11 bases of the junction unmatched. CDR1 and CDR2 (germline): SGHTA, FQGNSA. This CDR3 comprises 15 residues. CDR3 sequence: CASSPGTGVIGEQFF. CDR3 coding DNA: TGTGCCAGCAGCCCCGGGACAGGGGTTATTGGGGAGCAGTTCTTC. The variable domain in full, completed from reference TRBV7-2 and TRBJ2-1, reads GAGVSQSPSNKVTEKGKDVELRCDPISGHTALYWYRQSLGQGLEFLIYFQGNSAPDKSGLPSDRFSAERTGGSVSTLTIQRTQQEDSAVYLCASSPGTGVIGEQFFGPGTRLTVL.

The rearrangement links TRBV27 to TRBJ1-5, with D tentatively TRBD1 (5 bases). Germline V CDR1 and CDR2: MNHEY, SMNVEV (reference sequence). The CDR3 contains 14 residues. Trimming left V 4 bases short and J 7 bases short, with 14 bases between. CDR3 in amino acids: CASSSTAKVQPQHF. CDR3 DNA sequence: TGTGCCAGCAGTTCGACAGCTAAAGTCCAGCCCCAGCATTTT.

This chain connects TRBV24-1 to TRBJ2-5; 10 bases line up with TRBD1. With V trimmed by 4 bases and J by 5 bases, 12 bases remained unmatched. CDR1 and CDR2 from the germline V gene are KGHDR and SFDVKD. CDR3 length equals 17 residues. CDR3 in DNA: TGTGCCACCAGTGAAGGTGGACAGGGGGTATTCGGGGAGACCCAGTACTTC. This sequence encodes CATSEGGQGVFGETQYF.

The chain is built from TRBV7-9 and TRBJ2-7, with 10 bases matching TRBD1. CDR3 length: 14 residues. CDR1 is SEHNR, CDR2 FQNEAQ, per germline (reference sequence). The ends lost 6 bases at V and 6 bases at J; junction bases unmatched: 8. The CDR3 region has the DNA TGTGCCAGCAGTCGTTCGGACAGGGGGTTCGAGCAGTACGTC. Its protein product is CASSRSDRGFEQYV.

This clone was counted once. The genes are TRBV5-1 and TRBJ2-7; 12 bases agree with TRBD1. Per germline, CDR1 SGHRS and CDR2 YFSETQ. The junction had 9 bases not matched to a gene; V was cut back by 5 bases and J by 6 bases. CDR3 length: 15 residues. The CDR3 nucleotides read TGCGCCAGCAGTCCCGGGACAGGGGGCTTCGGCGAGCAGTACGTC. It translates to CASSPGTGGFGEQYV.

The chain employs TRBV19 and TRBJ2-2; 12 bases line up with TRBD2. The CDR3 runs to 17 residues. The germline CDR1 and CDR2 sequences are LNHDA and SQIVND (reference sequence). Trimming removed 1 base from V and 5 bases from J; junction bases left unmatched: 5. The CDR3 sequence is CASSIGTSGGRTGELFF. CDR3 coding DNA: TGTGCCAGTAGTATAGGAACTAGCGGGGGGAGGACCGGGGAGCTGTTTTTT.